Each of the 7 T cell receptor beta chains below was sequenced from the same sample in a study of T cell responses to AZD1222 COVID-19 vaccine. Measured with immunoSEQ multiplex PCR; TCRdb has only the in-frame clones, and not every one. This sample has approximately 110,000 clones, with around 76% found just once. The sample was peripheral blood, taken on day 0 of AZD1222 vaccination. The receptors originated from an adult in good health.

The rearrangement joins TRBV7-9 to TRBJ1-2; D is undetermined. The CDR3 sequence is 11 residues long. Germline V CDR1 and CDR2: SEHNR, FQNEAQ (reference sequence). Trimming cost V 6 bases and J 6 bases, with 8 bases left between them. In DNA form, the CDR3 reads TGTGCCAGCAGAATCGGGGATGGCTACACCTTC. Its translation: CASRIGDGYTF. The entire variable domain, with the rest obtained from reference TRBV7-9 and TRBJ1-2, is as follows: DTGVSQNPRHKITKRGQNVTFRCDPISEHNRLYWYRQTLGQGPEFLTYFQNEAQLEKSRLLSDRFSAERPKGSFSTLEIQRTEQGDSAMYLCASRIGDGYTFGSGTRLTVV.

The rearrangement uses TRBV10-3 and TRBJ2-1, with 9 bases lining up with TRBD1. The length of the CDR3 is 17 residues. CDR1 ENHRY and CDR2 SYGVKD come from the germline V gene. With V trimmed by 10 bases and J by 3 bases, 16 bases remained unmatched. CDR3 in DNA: TGTGCCAGCCGGGACAGGGTTGATCAGCGGCGCTACAATGAGCAGTTCTTC. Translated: CASRDRVDQRRYNEQFF.

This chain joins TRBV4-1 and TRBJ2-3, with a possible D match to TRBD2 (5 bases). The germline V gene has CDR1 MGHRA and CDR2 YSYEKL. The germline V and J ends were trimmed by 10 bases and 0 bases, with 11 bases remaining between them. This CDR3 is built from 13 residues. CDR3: CATSRGSTDTQYF. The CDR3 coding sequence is TGCGCCACCTCGAGAGGGAGCACAGATACGCAGTATTTT.

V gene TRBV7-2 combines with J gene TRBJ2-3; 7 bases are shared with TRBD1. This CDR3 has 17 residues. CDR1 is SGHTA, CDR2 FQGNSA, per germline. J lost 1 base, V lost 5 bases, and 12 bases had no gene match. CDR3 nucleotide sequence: TGTGCCAGCAGCCAAGCCCTCCCCGGGACAGGCACAGATACGCAGTATTTT. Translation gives CASSQALPGTGTDTQYF.

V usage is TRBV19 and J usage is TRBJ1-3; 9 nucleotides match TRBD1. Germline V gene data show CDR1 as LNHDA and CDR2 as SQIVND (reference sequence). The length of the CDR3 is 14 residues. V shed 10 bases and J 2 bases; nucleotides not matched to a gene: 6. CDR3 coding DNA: TGTGCCACCAACCGACAGGGGGCTGGAAACACCATATATTTT. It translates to CATNRQGAGNTIYF.

The CDR3 sequence is CASSRRRGEKLFF. CDR3 nucleotide sequence: TGCGCCAGCAGCCGACGACGTGGTGAAAAACTGTTTTTT. The chain joins TRBV5-1 to TRBJ1-4; D remains unclear. V lost 4 bases to trimming and J lost 7 bases, with 11 bases between them. The CDR3 is 13 amino acids. Germline-derived CDR1 and CDR2 are SGHRS and YFSETQ.

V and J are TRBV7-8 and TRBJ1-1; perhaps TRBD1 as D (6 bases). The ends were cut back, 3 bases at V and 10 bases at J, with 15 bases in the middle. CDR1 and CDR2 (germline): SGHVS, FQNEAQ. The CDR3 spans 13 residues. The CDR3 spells CASSLAGTQRAFF. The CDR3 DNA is TGTGCCAGCAGCTTGGCCGGGACACAGAGAGCTTTCTTT.